The next 12 T cell receptor beta chains were all read from a single sample in a study of blood T cells in healthy people across ages. Next came a second PCR, run for about 6 to 12 cycles, which used a sample-barcoded 5' primer along with a J-beta primer mix. MiXCR, applied by TCRdb to the 5' RACE reads, yields one record per CDR3 protein. The repertoire holds approximately 1.5 million distinct CDR3 sequences, with roughly a third as singletons. Sequencing was done on a sample of blood. These receptors came from a woman in her twenties or thirties in good health.

There are a few counts of this clonotype. The V call is TRBV9, the J call TRBJ2-1; 10 bases are a match to TRBD1. The CDR3 totals 15 residues. V lost 0 bases to trimming and J lost 5 bases; unmatched junction nucleotides: 2. Germline values: CDR1 SGDLS, CDR2 YYNGEE. CDR3 residues: CASSVVGTGDNEQFF. CDR3 coding DNA: TGTGCCAGCAGCGTAGTCGGGACAGGGGACAATGAGCAGTTCTTC. Full variable domain (outside the CDR3, taken from reference TRBV9 and TRBJ2-1): DSGVTQTPKHLITATGQRVTLRCSPRSGDLSVYWYQQSLDQGLQFLIQYYNGEERAKGNILERFSAQQFPDLHSELNLSSLELGDSALYFCASSVVGTGDNEQFFGPGTRLTVL.

This clonotype was observed a handful of times. V is TRBV11-2 and J is TRBJ2-3; a possible D gene is TRBD2 (6 bases). The CDR3 contains 15 residues. The V end was cut by 5 bases, the J end by 4 bases, with 16 bases between. The germline CDR1 and CDR2 sequences are SGHAT and FQNNGV. The CDR3 nucleotides are TGTGCCAGCAGCCTTTCGGAGGGGTTCCCAGATACGCAGTATTTT. Protein product: CASSLSEGFPDTQYF.

This clonotype came up a few times. The chain recombines TRBV29-1 with TRBJ1-2; D gene uncertain. Germline V gene data show CDR1 as SQVTM and CDR2 as ANQGSEA. The CDR3 is 15 residues long. V shed 2 bases and J shed 2 bases, with 15 bases lying between them. Here the CDR3 reads CSVERAGTANYGYTF. CDR3 nucleotides: TGCAGCGTTGAAAGGGCGGGCACGGCAAACTATGGCTACACCTTC.

This clonotype was seen only a few times. V usage is TRBV4-1 and J usage is TRBJ1-2; no definite D call. This CDR3 is built from 15 residues. V was pared by 1 base and J by 4 bases, with 13 bases between. Per germline, CDR1 MGHRA and CDR2 YSYEKL. CDR3 amino acids: CASSQVSSRFYGYTF. In DNA, the CDR3 is TGCGCCAGCAGCCAAGTCAGCAGTCGATTCTATGGCTACACCTTC.

V and J are TRBV9 and TRBJ2-5; D is undetermined. The assigned J gene may be wrong: the sequence end matches TRBJ2-7 better. Germline values: CDR1 SGDLS, CDR2 YYNGEE. This CDR3 is 14 amino acids long. CDR3 DNA: TGTGCCAGCAGCCCCAATGTCAGGTTCTACGAGCAGTACTTC. Protein product: CASSPNVRFYEQYF.

This clonotype was observed a single time. The V and J genes are TRBV9 and TRBJ1-5; D unclear. The germline V gene has CDR1 SGDLS and CDR2 YYNGEE. The V end was cut by 0 bases, the J end by 8 bases, with 9 bases between. The CDR3 runs 13 residues. The CDR3 DNA follows: TGTGCCAGCAGCGTAGGCGGAAGGGAGCCCCAGCATTTT. This sequence encodes CASSVGGREPQHF.

V and J are TRBV7-9 and TRBJ2-2, with 9 bases identical to TRBD1. CDR1 and CDR2 (germline): SEHNR, FQNEAQ (reference sequence). The CDR3 covers 16 residues. Losses at the gene ends were 8 bases for V and 2 bases for J; bases not matched to a gene: 9. CDR3 DNA sequence: TGTGCCAGCCTATTCACAGGGGGCAGTAACACCGGGGAGCTGTTTTTT. Translated, it gives CASLFTGGSNTGELFF.

The CDR3 is CASSLQQGLTGGFPQHF. CDR3 bases: TGTGCCAGCAGTTTACAGCAGGGTCTCACCGGGGGTTTTCCCCAGCATTTT. The chain has TRBV27 and TRBJ1-5, with a tentative D call TRBD1 (5 bases). The CDR3 runs 17 residues. From germline, CDR1 is MNHEY and CDR2 SMNVEV (reference sequence). Trimming removed 2 bases from V and 10 bases from J, with 24 bases in between.

The genes are TRBV20-1 and TRBJ2-7; D may correspond to TRBD1 or TRBD2 (5 bases each). Germline assignment: CDR1 DFQATT and CDR2 SNEGSKA (reference sequence). The CDR3 runs to 16 residues. V lost 1 base and J 2 bases, leaving 18 bases between the germline ends. This CDR3 reads CSARGLPGPKAYEQYF. In DNA, the CDR3 is TGCAGTGCTAGAGGACTACCGGGACCAAAAGCCTACGAGCAGTACTTC.

This clonotype was observed a few times. This chain joins TRBV4-2 and TRBJ1-6; D is unresolved. The CDR3 has 12 amino acids. Germline CDR1 reads LGHNA; CDR2 reads YNFKEQ. The V gene lost 8 bases and the J gene lost 9 bases, with 11 bases spanning the gap. CDR3 region: CASHKRGSPLHF. The CDR3 bases are TGTGCCAGCCACAAGCGGGGTTCACCCCTCCACTTT.

Concerning this clonotype: A much larger clone differs by one base, so this may be a read error. The chain combines TRBV29-1 with TRBJ2-7; D gene uncertain. The CDR3 sequence is 12 residues long. The germline V gene encodes CDR1 SQVTM and CDR2 ANQGSEA. Between the trimmed V and J ends, which lost 4 bases and 3 bases, there was a span of 10 bases. The DNA of the CDR3 is TGCAGCGTTGTGGGCCCGTGCTACGAGCAGTACTTC. Translation: CSVVGPCYEQYF.

The CDR3 is CASSQSRGAVEAFF. As DNA, the CDR3 is TGTGCCAGCAGCCAGTCAAGGGGGGCGGTTGAAGCTTTCTTT. The chain uses TRBV3-1 and TRBJ1-1; D possibly corresponds to TRBD1 (6 bases). The CDR3 totals 14 residues. Germline V gene data show CDR1 as LGHDT and CDR2 as YNNKEL (reference sequence). V was clipped by 3 bases and J by 7 bases, with 15 bases between them.